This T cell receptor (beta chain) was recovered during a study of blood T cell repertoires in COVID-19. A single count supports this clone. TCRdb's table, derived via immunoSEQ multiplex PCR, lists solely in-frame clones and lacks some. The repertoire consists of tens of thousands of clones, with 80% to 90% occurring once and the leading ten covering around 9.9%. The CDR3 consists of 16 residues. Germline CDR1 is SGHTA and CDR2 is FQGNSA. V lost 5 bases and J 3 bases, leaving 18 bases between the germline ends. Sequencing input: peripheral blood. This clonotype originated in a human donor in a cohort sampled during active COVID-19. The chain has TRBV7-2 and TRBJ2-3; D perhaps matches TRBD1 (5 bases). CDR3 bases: TGTGCCAGCAGCCCGCGTTCAGGGATGAGGACAGATACGCAGTATTTT. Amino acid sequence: CASSPRSGMRTDTQYF.